Presented here are 32 T cell receptor beta chains from one specimen sequenced in a study of molecular identifiers for immune sequencing clone quantification. One entry per CDR3 protein, called by TCRdb with MiXCR from the PCR reads. Seen here are about 86,000 distinct CDR3 sequences, approximately 25% observed once, and the top ten hold 0.6% to 0.95%. Material for sequencing was naive CD8+ T cells from blood, with Jurkat cell RNA spiked in. Subset specified: FACS-sorted CD8+CD4-CCR7+CD45RA+ naive T cells. The receptor source for this set is a human donor in good health. Some libraries in this study had Jurkat cell RNA spiked in.

This clonotype was observed a handful of times. J is TRBJ1-5 and V is TRBV9; TRBD1 matches at 9 bases. CDR3 size: 16 residues. CDR1 is SGDLS, CDR2 YYNGEE, per germline. The junction had 10 bases not matched to a gene; V was cut back by 3 bases and J by 6 bases. The CDR3 DNA reads TGTGCCAGCAGCGCTGGGGGAACAGGGGGCTCTCAGCCCCAGCATTTT. As protein: CASSAGGTGGSQPQHF.

This clonotype was detected many times. V is TRBV30 and J is TRBJ1-1, with D possibly TRBD1 on 5 matching bases. CDR3 length: 11 amino acids. The germline V gene has CDR1 GTSNPN and CDR2 SVGIG (reference sequence). V gave up 5 bases and J gave up 4 bases, with 8 bases separating them. CDR3 sequence (DNA): TGTGCCTGGGGGGGAGTCACTGAAGCTTTCTTT. Protein sequence: CAWGGVTEAFF.

With regard to this clonotype: A much more abundant neighbour one base away suggests this may be a read error. The chain has TRBV19 and TRBJ2-3; TRBD1 aligns across 7 bases. Germline V gene lookup returns CDR1 LNHDA and CDR2 SQIVND (reference sequence). There are 16 residues in the CDR3. V lost 4 bases and J lost 4; bases outside the gene matches: 11. The CDR3 spells CASSTPFRGSPDTQYF. Here the CDR3 DNA reads TGTGCCAGTAGTACCCCATTCAGGGGGAGCCCAGATACGCAGTATTTT.

This clonotype was counted a single time. This clone may be a read error of a much larger clone one base away. The J gene is TRBJ2-3, the V gene TRBV20-1; 8 bases are a match to TRBD1. The germline gives CDR1 DFQATT, CDR2 SNEGSKA (reference sequence). The CDR3 consists of 16 residues. The CDR3 reads CSASDQDREFEDSQYF. CDR3 DNA: TGCAGTGCCAGTGATCAGGACAGGGAATTTGAAGATTCGCAGTATTTT.

This clonotype was seen only once. One base away lies a much larger clone, so this may be a sequencing read error. The J gene is TRBJ1-5, the V gene TRBV20-1; the D gene is possibly TRBD1 (5 bases). The germline V gene encodes CDR1 DFQATT and CDR2 SNEGSKA (reference sequence). Trimming removed 3 bases from V and 1 base from J, with 13 bases in between. The CDR3 contains 15 residues. CDR3 sequence (DNA): TGCAGTGCTAGGGATCTGGGGGTAAGCAATCAGCCCCAGCATTTT. Translated: CSARDLGVSNQPQHF.

Regarding this clonotype: A much larger clone sits a single nucleotide away, making a read error possible. This chain connects TRBV9 to TRBJ2-2, with TRBD2 as a possible D gene (5 bases). Germline loops: CDR1 SGDLS, CDR2 YYNGEE. CDR3 length: 18 residues. CDR3 DNA: TGTGTCAGCAGCGTAGAGGTGAGGGCCAGCGGAAACACCGGGGAGCTGTTTTTT. Its protein product is CVSSVEVRASGNTGELFF.

This clonotype has a count of ten or more. J is TRBJ1-2 and V is TRBV6-2 or TRBV6-3, with no clear D. V lost 6 bases to trimming and J lost 5 bases, with 10 bases between them. The length of the CDR3 is 12 residues. Per the germline V gene, CDR1 is MNHEY and CDR2 is SVGEGT. The CDR3 spells CASSHDPYGYTF. The CDR3 DNA sequence: TGTGCCAGCAGCCACGACCCATATGGCTACACCTTC.

This clonotype was observed a single time. Sequence at one end of the junction differs from germline and may be a read error. The gene calls are TRBV20-1 and TRBJ2-5; 11 nucleotides align to TRBD2. Germline CDR1 is DFQATT and CDR2 is SNEGSKA (reference sequence). The CDR3 length is 13 residues. The CDR3 DNA reads TGCTGTGCTCGGACTAGCGGGCAGAAGGCCCAGTACTTC. Amino acids: CCARTSGQKAQYF.

A few counts support this clonotype. The J gene is TRBJ1-5, the V gene TRBV28; possible D gene TRBD1, 5 bases. Germline values: CDR1 MDHEN, CDR2 SYDVKM. This CDR3 contains 14 residues. Trimming took off 3 bases at V and 7 bases at J, with 13 bases between the two ends. CDR3 protein: CASSFGSGQQPQHF. The CDR3 DNA follows: TGTGCCAGCAGTTTTGGGTCCGGACAACAGCCCCAGCATTTT.

This clonotype was counted only a few times. The J gene is TRBJ1-4, the V gene TRBV20-1; D possibly corresponds to TRBD1 (5 bases). Trimming pared 4 bases from V and 4 bases from J, leaving 19 bases between. CDR3 length: 16 residues. Germline values: CDR1 DFQATT, CDR2 SNEGSKA (reference sequence). DNA for the CDR3: TGCAGTGCTATCGCTAGGGTGACAGTCTTTAATGAAAAACTGTTTTTT. Its translation: CSAIARVTVFNEKLFF.

V gene TRBV3-2 combines with J gene TRBJ2-7. TRBV3-2 has pseudogene status. This CDR3 has 13 amino acids. In DNA form, the CDR3 reads TGTGCCAGCAGTGGAGCCTACTGCGACGAGCAGTCCTTC. Its translation: CASSGAYCDEQSF.

The V gene is TRBV2, the J gene TRBJ1-1; D perhaps matches TRBD1 (5 bases). CDR3 length equals 15 residues. Looked up from germline, CDR1 is SNHLY and CDR2 is FYNNEI. V lost 4 bases and J 0 bases, leaving 12 bases between the germline ends. CDR3 in DNA: TGTGCCAGCAGTGCCGGGGACCACTTGAACACTGAAGCTTTCTTT. This codes for CASSAGDHLNTEAFF.

This chain links TRBV4-1 with TRBJ2-7; 7 nucleotides align to TRBD1. Looked up from germline, CDR1 is MGHRA and CDR2 is YSYEKL. The CDR3 runs 14 residues. V dropped 2 bases and J dropped 5; count of bases not matched to a gene: 6. This CDR3 reads CASSQKITGDEQYF. In DNA form, the CDR3 reads TGCGCCAGCAGCCAAAAAATCACAGGGGACGAGCAGTACTTC.

This clonotype showed up just a few times. J is TRBJ2-3 and V is TRBV3-1, with D possibly called TRBD1 or TRBD2 (5 bases each). Germline V gene lookup returns CDR1 LGHDT and CDR2 YNNKEL (reference sequence). The germline V and J ends were trimmed by 1 base and 3 bases, with 8 bases remaining between them. The CDR3 loop spans 14 amino acids. CDR3 sequence (DNA): TGTGCCAGCAGCCAAGTGGGGGTTACAGATACGCAGTATTTT. Its protein is CASSQVGVTDTQYF.

Turning to this clonotype: One end of the junction does not line up with germline, which may come from a read error. The V gene is TRBV2, the J gene TRBJ1-2; 7 bases are shared with TRBD1. The germline V gene encodes CDR1 SNHLY and CDR2 FYNNEI. The CDR3 is made up of 15 amino acids. CDR3: CASCERQGPTYGYTF. CDR3 nucleotides: TGTGCCAGCTGTGAAAGACAGGGACCCACATATGGCTACACCTTC.

This clonotype turned up a few times. This chain joins TRBV5-3 and TRBJ2-1, with D possibly called TRBD1 or TRBD2 (5 bases each). TRBV5-3 is recorded as an ORF, its role being uncertain. The CDR3 runs to 13 residues. The V and J ends lost 9 bases and 2 bases respectively, with 12 bases between them. CDR3 sequence: CATAQGAYNEQFF. The CDR3 bases are TGTGCCACGGCGCAGGGAGCCTACAATGAGCAGTTCTTC.

This clonotype was recorded a few times. The chain joins TRBV7-9 to TRBJ2-5, with D possibly TRBD1 on 6 matching bases. The CDR3 has 14 residues. CDR1 and CDR2 from the germline V gene are SEHNR and FQNEAQ (reference sequence). Between the trimmed V and J ends, which lost 5 bases and 4 bases, there was a span of 14 bases. CDR3 DNA sequence: TGTGCCAGCAGCGGAACAGGGTCTAGAGAGACCCAGTACTTC. Its translation: CASSGTGSRETQYF.

This clonotype was observed at least ten times. The J gene is TRBJ2-5, the V gene TRBV6-2 or TRBV6-3; the D is unclear. In germline, CDR1 is MNHEY, CDR2 SVGEGT. CDR3 length: 14 residues. V was trimmed by 2 bases and J by 1 base, leaving 8 bases between them. The CDR3 here is CASSYLPIQETQYF. The CDR3 DNA follows: TGTGCCAGCAGTTACCTCCCCATCCAAGAGACCCAGTACTTC.

CDR3 bases: TGTGCCAGCAGTTCTGAACCCGGGACTAGCGGGAGTGAGCAGTACTTC. It codes for CASSSEPGTSGSEQYF. V and J are TRBV27 and TRBJ2-7, with 14 bases identical to TRBD2. The germline CDR1 and CDR2 sequences are MNHEY and SMNVEV (reference sequence). Unmatched junction bases numbered 9, after V lost 4 bases and J lost 7 bases. The CDR3 loop spans 16 amino acids.

The sample holds a few counts of this clonotype. The chain has TRBV27 and TRBJ2-1, with a tentative D call TRBD1 (7 bases). The CDR3 covers 16 residues. Trimming shortened V by 6 bases and J by 5 bases, and 20 bases separated the two germline ends. Germline CDR1 reads MNHEY; CDR2 reads SMNVEV (reference sequence). The CDR3 bases are TGTGCCAGCAGCCTAGGGCGGGACAGCAGACACAATGAGCAGTTCTTC. This sequence encodes CASSLGRDSRHNEQFF.

The rearrangement joins TRBV27 to TRBJ1-1, with TRBD1 matching 8 bases. Germline loops: CDR1 MNHEY, CDR2 SMNVEV (reference sequence). The CDR3 totals 13 residues. The ends lost 4 bases at V and 6 bases at J; junction bases unmatched: 4. CDR3 in amino acids: CASSSDRVAEAFF. Written as DNA, the CDR3 is TGTGCCAGCAGTTCGGACAGGGTGGCTGAAGCTTTCTTT.

This clonotype was seen ten or more times. V and J are TRBV6-5 and TRBJ1-4; unclear D gene. Trimming stripped 2 bases from V and 3 bases from J, with 7 bases between. Germline V gene lookup returns CDR1 MNHEY and CDR2 SVGAGI. This CDR3 spans 14 amino acids. CDR3 coding DNA: TGTGCCAGCAGTTACAATTCAGCTAATGAAAAACTGTTTTTT. Translation: CASSYNSANEKLFF.

This chain links TRBV19 with TRBJ2-1, with D uncertain. The ends were cut back, 4 bases at V and 3 bases at J, with 19 bases in the middle. CDR1 is LNHDA, CDR2 SQIVND, per germline (reference sequence). This CDR3 is 17 amino acids long. The CDR3 coding sequence is TGTGCCAGTAGTACCCTGGGTGGTCAGAGAAACTACAATGAGCAGTTCTTC. As protein: CASSTLGGQRNYNEQFF.

Of note for this clonotype: A clone one base away is much larger, so this may be a read error. The chain uses TRBV5-5 and TRBJ2-7; D not resolved. This CDR3 is 12 amino acids long. V dropped 7 bases and J dropped 2 bases, with 10 bases sitting between them. The V gene's germline CDR1 is SGHKS and CDR2 YYEKEE (reference sequence). The CDR3 DNA reads as TGTGCCAGCGGCGATGAGGCCTACGAGCAGTACTTC. As protein: CASGDEAYEQYF.

This clonotype occurred many times. J is TRBJ2-5 and V is TRBV14, with D perhaps TRBD1 (6 bases). The V gene lost 3 bases and the J gene lost 1 base, with 18 bases spanning the gap. The germline CDR1 and CDR2 sequences are SGHDN and FVKESK. This CDR3 region has 17 residues. This chain's CDR3 is CASSHLPGHTFQETQYF. CDR3 nucleotide sequence: TGTGCCAGCAGCCACCTACCGGGACATACCTTCCAAGAGACCCAGTACTTC.

This clonotype has a count of ten or more. The gene calls are TRBV4-2 and TRBJ2-7; 10 nucleotides line up with TRBD2. Trimming cost V 3 bases and J 7 bases; bases outside gene matches: 6. The CDR3 sequence is 14 residues long. Germline V CDR1 and CDR2: LGHNA, YNFKEQ. CDR3 residues: CASSHAGTSEEQYF. DNA of the CDR3: TGTGCCAGCAGCCACGCCGGGACTAGCGAGGAGCAGTACTTC.

To note about this clonotype: Possible read error: a much larger clone is one base away. The V gene is TRBV5-4, the J gene TRBJ2-5; D is perhaps TRBD2 (6 bases). Germline CDR1 is SGHNT and CDR2 is YYREEE (reference sequence). The CDR3 has 14 residues. DNA for the CDR3: TGTGCCGGCAGCTCGGGACTCGGCCCGGAGACCCAGTACTTC. This gives the protein CAGSSGLGPETQYF.

A few counts support this clonotype. The genes are TRBV20-1 and TRBJ2-1; the D call may be TRBD1 or TRBD2 (6 bases each). The CDR3 contains 15 residues. Trimming removed 4 bases from V and 6 bases from J, with 19 bases in between. Germline loops: CDR1 DFQATT, CDR2 SNEGSKA (reference sequence). The DNA for the CDR3 is TGCAGTGCTAAGAGGGGGGCTGCGTTTCTCAATGAGCAGTTCTTC. Translating gives CSAKRGAAFLNEQFF.

The table lists this clonotype with a few counts. This chain joins TRBV4-1 and TRBJ2-1; a possible D gene is TRBD2 (6 bases). Germline V CDR1 and CDR2: MGHRA, YSYEKL. V lost 1 base and J 6 bases, leaving 10 bases between the germline ends. The CDR3 loop spans 14 amino acids. CDR3 DNA: TGCGCCAGCAGCCAAGCGGGGGTGTTCAATGAGCAGTTCTTC. Its translation is CASSQAGVFNEQFF.

This clonotype was seen repeatedly, ten times or more. The V call is TRBV20-1, the J call TRBJ1-5, with a possible D match to TRBD1 (6 bases). V shed 7 bases and J shed 3 bases, with 19 bases lying between them. The CDR3 length is 15 residues. CDR1 is DFQATT and CDR2 is SNEGSKA in the germline V gene (reference sequence). CDR3 residues: CSVLDTGQINQPQHF. CDR3 coding DNA: TGCAGTGTCCTGGACACCGGACAGATCAATCAGCCCCAGCATTTT.

This clonotype is a singleton in its sample. The limits of the CDR3 on the DNA are not certain, so only TCRdb's listed CDR3 is given. The chain links TRBV7-5 to TRBJ2-4; TRBD2, the table's D call, was not compared with the DNA. TRBV7-5 is listed as a pseudogene. From its first to its last residue, the CDR3 has 19 amino acids. The CDR3 region is CTSVPEAGWRGVAKNIQYF.

Many counts were recorded for this clonotype. CDR3 protein: CASSPSGGRDTQYF. CDR3 nucleotide sequence: TGTGCCAGCAGCCCTAGCGGGGGCCGAGATACGCAGTATTTT. The chain carries TRBV12-3 or TRBV12-4 and TRBJ2-3, with 10 bases aligning to TRBD2. V shed 6 bases and J 5 bases; nucleotides not matched to a gene: 5. The CDR3 totals 14 residues.